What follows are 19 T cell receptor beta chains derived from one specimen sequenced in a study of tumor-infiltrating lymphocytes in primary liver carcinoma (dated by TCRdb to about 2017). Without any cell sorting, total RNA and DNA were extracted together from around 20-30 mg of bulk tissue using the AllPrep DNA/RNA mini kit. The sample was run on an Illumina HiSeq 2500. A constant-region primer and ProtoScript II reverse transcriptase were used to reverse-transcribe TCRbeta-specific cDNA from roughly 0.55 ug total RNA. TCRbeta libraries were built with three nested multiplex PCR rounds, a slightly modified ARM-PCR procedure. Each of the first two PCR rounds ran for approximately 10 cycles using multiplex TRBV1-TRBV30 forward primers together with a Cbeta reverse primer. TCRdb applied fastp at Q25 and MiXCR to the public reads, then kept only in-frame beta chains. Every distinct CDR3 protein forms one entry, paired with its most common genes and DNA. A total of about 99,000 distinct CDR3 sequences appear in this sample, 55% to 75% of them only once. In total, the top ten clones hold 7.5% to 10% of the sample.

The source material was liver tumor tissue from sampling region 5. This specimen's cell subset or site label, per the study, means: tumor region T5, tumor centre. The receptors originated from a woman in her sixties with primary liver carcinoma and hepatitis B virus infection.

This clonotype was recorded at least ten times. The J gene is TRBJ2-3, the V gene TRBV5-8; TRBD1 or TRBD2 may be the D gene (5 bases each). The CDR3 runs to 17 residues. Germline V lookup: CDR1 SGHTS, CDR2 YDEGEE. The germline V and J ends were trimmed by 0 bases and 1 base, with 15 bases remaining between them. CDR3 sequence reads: CASSLGGRGARTDTQYF. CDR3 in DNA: TGTGCCAGCAGCTTGGGCGGCCGAGGGGCGCGCACAGATACGCAGTATTTT.

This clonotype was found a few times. The CDR3 protein is CASSPTPQGNIQYF. The CDR3 nucleotides read TGTGCCAGCAGTCCAACCCCCCAGGGAAACATTCAGTACTTC. The chain employs TRBV27 and TRBJ2-4; TRBD1 might be the D (5 bases). Germline CDR1 MNHEY, CDR2 SMNVEV (reference sequence). V was shortened by 5 bases and J by 6 bases, with 14 bases between the two germline ends. This CDR3 spans 14 amino acids.

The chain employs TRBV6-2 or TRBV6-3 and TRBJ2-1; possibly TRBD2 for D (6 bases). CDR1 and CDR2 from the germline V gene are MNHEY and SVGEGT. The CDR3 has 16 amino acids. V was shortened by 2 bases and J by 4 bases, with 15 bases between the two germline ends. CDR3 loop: CASSYTIRTTYNEQFF. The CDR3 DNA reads TGTGCCAGCAGTTACACGATCAGGACTACGTACAATGAGCAGTTCTTC.

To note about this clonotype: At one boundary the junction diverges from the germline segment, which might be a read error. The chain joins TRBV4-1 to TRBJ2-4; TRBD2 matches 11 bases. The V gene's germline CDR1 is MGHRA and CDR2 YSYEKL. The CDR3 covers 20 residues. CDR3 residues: CASSQGGISGRAGAKTIQYF. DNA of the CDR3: TGCGCCAGCAGCCAAGGTGGGATTAGCGGGAGGGCCGGGGCCAAAACCATTCAGTACTTC.

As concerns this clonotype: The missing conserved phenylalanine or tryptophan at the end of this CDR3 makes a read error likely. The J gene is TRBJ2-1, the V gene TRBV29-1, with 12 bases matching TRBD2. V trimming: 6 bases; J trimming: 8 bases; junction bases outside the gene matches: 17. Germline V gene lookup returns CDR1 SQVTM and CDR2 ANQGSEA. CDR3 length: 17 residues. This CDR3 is CSVTRGLAGGSMDEQFL. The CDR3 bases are TGCAGCGTCACCAGGGGGCTAGCGGGAGGGTCCATGGATGAGCAGTTCCTT.

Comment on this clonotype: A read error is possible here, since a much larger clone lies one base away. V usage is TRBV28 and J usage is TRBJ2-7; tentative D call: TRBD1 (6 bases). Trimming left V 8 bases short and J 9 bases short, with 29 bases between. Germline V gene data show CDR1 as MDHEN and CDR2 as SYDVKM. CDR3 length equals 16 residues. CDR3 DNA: TGTGCCAGCTGCATCCGAGGGGGTCGCAAAATCTTCGGGCAGTACTTC. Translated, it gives CASCIRGGRKIFGQYF.

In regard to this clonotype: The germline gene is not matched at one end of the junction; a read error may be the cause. The CDR3 nucleotides are TGTGCCAGGAGTTCCCGAGGGAGAGAGACCCAGTACTTC. Translating gives CARSSRGRETQYF. The chain recombines TRBV12-3 or TRBV12-4 with TRBJ2-5, with TRBD2 as a possible D gene (5 bases). This CDR3 has 13 amino acids.

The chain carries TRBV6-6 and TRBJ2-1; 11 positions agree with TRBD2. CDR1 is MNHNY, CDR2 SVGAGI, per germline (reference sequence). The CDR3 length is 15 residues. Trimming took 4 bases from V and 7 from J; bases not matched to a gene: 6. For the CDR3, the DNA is TGTGCCAGCAGTTCAAGACTAGCGGGACGTAATGAGCAGTTCTTC. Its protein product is CASSSRLAGRNEQFF.

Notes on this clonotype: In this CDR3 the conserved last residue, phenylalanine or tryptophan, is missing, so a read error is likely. The CDR3 DNA reads as TGTGCCAGCAGCTTAATGACAGGGGGCTATTCACCCCTCCACTTG. It specifies CASSLMTGGYSPLHL. V is TRBV11-2 and J is TRBJ1-6; 10 bases map to TRBD1. Germline V gene data show CDR1 as SGHAT and CDR2 as FQNNGV. The V segment lost 2 bases and the J segment 8 bases; nucleotides outside the gene matches: 3. The CDR3 extends over 15 amino acids.

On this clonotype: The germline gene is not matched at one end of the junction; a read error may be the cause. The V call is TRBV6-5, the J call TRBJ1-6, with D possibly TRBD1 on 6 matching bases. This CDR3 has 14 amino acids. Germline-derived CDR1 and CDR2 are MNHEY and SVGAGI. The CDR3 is CASSYRQENSLLQF. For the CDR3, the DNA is TGTGCCAGCAGTTACCGACAGGAAAATTCACTCCTCCAATTT.

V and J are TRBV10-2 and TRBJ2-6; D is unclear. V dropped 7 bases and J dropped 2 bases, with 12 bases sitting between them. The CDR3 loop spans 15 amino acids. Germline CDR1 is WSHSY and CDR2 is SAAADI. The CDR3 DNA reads TGCGCCAGCAAGCAGAACCAGGCTGGGGCCAACGTCCTGACTTTC. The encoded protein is CASKQNQAGANVLTF.

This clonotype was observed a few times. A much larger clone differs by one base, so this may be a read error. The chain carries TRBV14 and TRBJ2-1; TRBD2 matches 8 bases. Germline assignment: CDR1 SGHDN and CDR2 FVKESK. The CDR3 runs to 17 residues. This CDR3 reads CASSQGGSGKSYDEQFF. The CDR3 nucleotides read TGTGCCAGCAGCCAAGGGGGTAGCGGGAAATCCTACGATGAGCAGTTCTTC.

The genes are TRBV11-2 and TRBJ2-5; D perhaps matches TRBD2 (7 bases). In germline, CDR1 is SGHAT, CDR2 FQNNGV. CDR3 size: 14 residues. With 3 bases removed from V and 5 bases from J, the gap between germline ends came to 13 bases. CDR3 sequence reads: CASSLGGGAETQYF. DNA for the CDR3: TGTGCCAGCAGCTTGGGGGGGGGGGCGGAGACCCAGTACTTC.

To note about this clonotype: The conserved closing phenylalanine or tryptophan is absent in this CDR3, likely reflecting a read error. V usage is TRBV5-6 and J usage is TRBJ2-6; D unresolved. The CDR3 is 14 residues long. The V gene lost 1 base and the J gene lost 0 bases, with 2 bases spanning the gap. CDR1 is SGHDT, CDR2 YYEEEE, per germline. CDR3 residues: CASSLSSGANVLTL. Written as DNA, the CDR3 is TGTGCCAGCAGCTTGAGCTCTGGGGCCAACGTCCTGACTTTA.

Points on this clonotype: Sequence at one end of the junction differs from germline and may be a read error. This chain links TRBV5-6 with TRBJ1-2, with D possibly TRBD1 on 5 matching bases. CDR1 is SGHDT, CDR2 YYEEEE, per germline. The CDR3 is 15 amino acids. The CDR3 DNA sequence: TGTGCCAGCAGCTATGCAGGGCCGGTTAGCTATGGCTACGCCTTC. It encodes CASSYAGPVSYGYAF.

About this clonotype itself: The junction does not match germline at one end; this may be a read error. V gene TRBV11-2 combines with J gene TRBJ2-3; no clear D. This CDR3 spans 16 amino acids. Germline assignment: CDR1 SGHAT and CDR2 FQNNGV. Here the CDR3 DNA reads TGTGCCAGTAGCTTAGCCGGTCAGGCGATCACAGATACGCGGTATTTT. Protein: CASSLAGQAITDTRYF.

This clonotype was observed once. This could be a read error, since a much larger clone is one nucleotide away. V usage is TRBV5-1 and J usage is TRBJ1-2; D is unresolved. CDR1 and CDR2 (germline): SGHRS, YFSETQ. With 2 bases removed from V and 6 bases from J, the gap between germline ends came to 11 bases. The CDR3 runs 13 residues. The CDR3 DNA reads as TGCGCCAGCAGCTTAGGGTCGGGGAATGGCTACACCTTC. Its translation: CASSLGSGNGYTF.

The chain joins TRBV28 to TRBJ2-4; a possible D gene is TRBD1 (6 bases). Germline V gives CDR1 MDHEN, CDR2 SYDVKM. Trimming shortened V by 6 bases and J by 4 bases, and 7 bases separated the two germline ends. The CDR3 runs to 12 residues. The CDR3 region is CASRGGKNIQYF. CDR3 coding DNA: TGTGCCAGCAGAGGGGGAAAAAACATTCAGTACTTC.

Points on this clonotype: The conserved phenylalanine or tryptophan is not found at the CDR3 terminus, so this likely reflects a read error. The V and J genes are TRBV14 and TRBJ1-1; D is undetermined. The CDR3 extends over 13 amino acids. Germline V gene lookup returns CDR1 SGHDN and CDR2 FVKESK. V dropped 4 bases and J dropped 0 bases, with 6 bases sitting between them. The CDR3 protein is CASSPRLNTEAFS. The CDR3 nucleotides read TGTGCCAGCAGCCCTAGGCTGAACACTGAAGCTTTCTCT.